These 13 T cell receptor beta chains were sequenced from one sample in a study of control samples from healthy donors and cancer patients. Here immunoSEQ multiplex PCR was the method, and the copy in TCRdb shows in-frame clones only, minus some. The sample gives about 270,000 clones, approximately 80% of which show up once; 13% is in the top ten. Specimen: PBMCs. These receptors were collected from a woman aged 55-69 years with lung cancer.

CDR3 sequence reads: CASSRNRDGGYTF. CDR3 DNA sequence: TGTGCCAGCTCACGCAACAGGGACGGAGGCTACACCTTC. This chain connects TRBV18 to TRBJ1-2, with D possibly matching TRBD1 (6 bases). The CDR3 is made up of 13 amino acids. The germline gives CDR1 KGHSH, CDR2 LQKENI. The germline V and J ends were trimmed by 4 bases and 8 bases, with 14 bases remaining between them.

J is TRBJ2-1 and V is TRBV6-5; perhaps TRBD2 as D (6 bases). V dropped 7 bases and J dropped 1 base, with 14 bases sitting between them. The CDR3 contains 15 residues. Germline loops: CDR1 MNHEY, CDR2 SVGAGI. This CDR3 reads CASTPDYTSYNEQFF. Written as DNA, the CDR3 is TGTGCCAGCACCCCGGACTATACTTCCTACAATGAGCAGTTCTTC.

The chain couples TRBV3-1 (or the pseudogene TRBV3-2) to TRBJ1-5; no firm D call. The germline gives CDR1 LGHDT, CDR2 YNNKEL (reference sequence). Trimming removed 3 bases from V and 7 bases from J, with 10 bases in between. The CDR3 has 13 residues. CDR3 in DNA: TGTGCCAGCAGCCAGGCGGACGGGCAGCCCCAGCATTTT. This sequence encodes CASSQADGQPQHF.

This clone was counted a single time. The J gene is TRBJ1-6, the V gene TRBV19; a weak D match, TRBD1 (5 bases). Germline assignment: CDR1 LNHDA and CDR2 SQIVND (reference sequence). There are 16 residues in the CDR3. Trimming took off 1 base at V and 9 bases at J, with 16 bases between the two ends. The CDR3 sequence is CASSIAATAGGSPLHF. The CDR3 DNA sequence: TGTGCCAGTAGTATAGCAGCGACAGCCGGTGGTTCACCCCTCCACTTT.

The chain employs TRBV9 and TRBJ1-3; D might be TRBD1 (5 bases). V was cut by 4 bases and J by 3 bases, with 17 bases left in between. Germline CDR1 is SGDLS and CDR2 is YYNGEE. This CDR3 has 16 amino acids. For the CDR3, the DNA is TGTGCCAGCAGCTCCCGGACGGGGGGAAGTGGAAACACCATATATTTT. It is translated as CASSSRTGGSGNTIYF.

The rearrangement joins TRBV2 to TRBJ2-5; no firm D call. Trimming removed 7 bases from V and 2 bases from J, with 11 bases in between. In germline, CDR1 is SNHLY, CDR2 FYNNEI. The CDR3 is 13 amino acids. For the CDR3, the DNA is TGTGCCAGCATCGGGCCCGTTCAAGAGACCCAGTACTTC. The encoded protein is CASIGPVQETQYF. Together with reference TRBV2 and TRBJ2-5, the CDR3 gives the full variable domain: EPEVTQTPSHQVTQMGQEVILRCVPISNHLYFYWYRQILGQKVEFLVSFYNNEISEKSEIFDDQFSVERPDGSNFTLKIRSTKLEDSAMYFCASIGPVQETQYFGPGTRLLVL.

The genes are TRBV6-2 or TRBV6-3 and TRBJ1-1; D gene ambiguous. The germline V gene has CDR1 MNHEY and CDR2 SVGEGT. Trimming removed 5 bases from V and 3 bases from J, with 10 bases in between. The CDR3 is 13 residues long. The chain's CDR3 is CASSARGDTEAFF. The DNA of the CDR3 is TGTGCCAGCAGTGCACGGGGTGACACTGAAGCTTTCTTT.

The chain joins TRBV5-1 to TRBJ2-1, with 8 positions matching TRBD2. The CDR3 totals 15 residues. Germline loops: CDR1 SGHRS, CDR2 YFSETQ. Trimming cost V 2 bases and J 3 bases; bases outside gene matches: 4. CDR3 region: CASSLGAGDYNEQFF. The CDR3 nucleotides read TGCGCCAGCAGCTTAGGAGCGGGGGACTACAATGAGCAGTTCTTC. Filled out from reference TRBV5-1 and TRBJ2-1, the complete variable domain reads KAGVTQTPRYLIKTRGQQVTLSCSPISGHRSVSWYQQTPGQGLQFLFEYFSETQRNKGNFPGRFSGRQFSNSRSEMNVSTLELGDSALYLCASSLGAGDYNEQFFGPGTRLTVL.

This chain links TRBV28 with TRBJ1-4; 7 positions match TRBD1. From germline, CDR1 is MDHEN and CDR2 SYDVKM. This CDR3 region has 14 residues. Trimming removed 5 bases from V and 7 bases from J; junction bases left unmatched: 7. The CDR3 DNA sequence: TGTGCCAGCAGTACCGGGACAGAAAGTGAAAAACTGTTTTTT. Its translation is CASSTGTESEKLFF.

This sequence joins TRBV29-1 and TRBJ2-5; 8 bases align to TRBD2. The CDR3 is 14 amino acids. The germline gives CDR1 SQVTM, CDR2 ANQGSEA. The J segment lost 6 bases and the V segment lost 0 bases, leaving 6 bases of the junction unmatched. CDR3 nucleotide sequence: TGCAGCGTTGAAGATTCGCAGCGGGGGCAGACCCAGTACTTC. As protein: CSVEDSQRGQTQYF.

The rearrangement uses TRBV6-5 and TRBJ1-2; 10 nucleotides align to TRBD1. V lost 2 bases to trimming and J lost 4 bases; unmatched junction nucleotides: 4. Per the germline V gene, CDR1 is MNHEY and CDR2 is SVGAGI. The CDR3 length is 15 residues. The DNA of the CDR3 is TGTGCCAGCAGTTACCAGGGACAGGGGACCTATGGCTACACCTTC. This encodes CASSYQGQGTYGYTF.

The chain uses TRBV12-2 and TRBJ2-5; TRBD2, the table's D call, lacks a check against the DNA. TRBV12-2 is classified as a pseudogene. The CDR3 loop spans 14 amino acids. CDR3 DNA sequence: TGTGCAAGTCCCCGAAGCGGGGAGGAAGAGACCCAGTACTTC. Translating gives CASPRSGEEETQYF.

This clone was seen only once. The CDR3 loop is CASSPRGRTYSNQPQHF. CDR3 in DNA: TGTGCCAGTAGTCCCAGGGGACGGACGTATAGCAATCAGCCCCAGCATTTT. The genes are TRBV19 and TRBJ1-5; the D gene is possibly TRBD1 (6 bases). The CDR3 is 17 amino acids. V was trimmed by 5 bases and J by 0 bases, leaving 17 bases between them. From germline, CDR1 is LNHDA and CDR2 SQIVND (reference sequence).